These 20 T cell receptor beta chains were all obtained from the same sample, sequenced in a study of T cell repertoires in cytomegalovirus infection. TCRdb called the reads again in MiXCR, with one record for every CDR3 protein. The sample has a few hundred thousand distinct CDR3 sequences, about a quarter seen once. The source material was PBMCs. Source of these receptors: a human donor in good health (CMV status not recorded). Some clones in this sample may be carry-over from other donors' samples.

This clonotype was counted only a few times. The chain uses TRBV20-1 and TRBJ2-1, with D tentatively TRBD2 (6 bases). The CDR3 covers 14 residues. V was pared by 0 bases and J by 9 bases, with 15 bases between. Germline V lookup: CDR1 DFQATT, CDR2 SNEGSKA (reference sequence). The CDR3 sequence: CSARDPRLVREQFF. The CDR3 nucleotides are TGCAGTGCTAGAGATCCCCGACTAGTTCGTGAGCAGTTCTTC.

This clonotype has only a few counts. The V gene is TRBV30, the J gene TRBJ2-3; weak D call: TRBD2 (6 bases). Germline V gives CDR1 GTSNPN, CDR2 SVGIG (reference sequence). The V end lost 6 bases, the J end lost 1 base, and 17 bases lay between the germline ends. This CDR3 is built from 15 residues. In nucleotides, the CDR3 is TGTGCCTGCGCCACCGGGGGATGGGGCACAGATACGCAGTATTTT. Translation gives CACATGGWGTDTQYF.

The genes are TRBV4-3 and TRBJ2-1, with 13 bases fitting TRBD2. After removal of 4 bases from V and 2 bases from J, the junction contained 8 bases not matched to a gene. Germline CDR1 and CDR2: LGHNA and YSLEER. CDR3 length equals 18 residues. The CDR3 bases are TGCGCCAGCAGCCCTAGAGGACTAGCGGGAGTCCCCTACAATGAGCAGTTCTTC. Translated, it gives CASSPRGLAGVPYNEQFF.

The table lists this clonotype with many counts. V gene TRBV7-2 combines with J gene TRBJ2-1, with 7 bases lining up with TRBD1. V was clipped by 3 bases and J by 4 bases; unmatched bases: 9. The germline gives CDR1 SGHTA, CDR2 FQGNSA. This CDR3 region has 16 residues. The CDR3 loop reads CASSFRAGTAYNEQFF. CDR3 coding DNA: TGTGCCAGCAGCTTCCGGGCCGGGACAGCGTACAATGAGCAGTTCTTC.

This clonotype was detected many times. V gene TRBV27 combines with J gene TRBJ1-2, with D possibly being TRBD1 (5 bases). The CDR3 covers 14 residues. CDR1 and CDR2 from the germline V gene are MNHEY and SMNVEV (reference sequence). V lost 8 bases to trimming and J lost 6 bases, with 19 bases between them. CDR3 sequence (DNA): TGTGCCAGCTCCTTGGAGGGGCGTCTCGATGGCTACACCTTC. Protein: CASSLEGRLDGYTF.

The chain employs TRBV6-2 or TRBV6-3 and TRBJ2-1; D remains unclear. The CDR3 runs to 15 residues. V lost 0 bases to trimming and J lost 6 bases, with 12 bases between them. In germline, CDR1 is MNHEY, CDR2 SVGEGT. In DNA, the CDR3 is TGTGCCAGCAGTTACTCGGGCTCCTTGGCCAATGAGCAGTTCTTC. Translated: CASSYSGSLANEQFF.

J is TRBJ2-2 and V is TRBV6-7; D gene unclear. TRBV6-7 has ORF status, its function being uncertain. Between the trimmed V and J ends, which lost 8 bases and 0 bases, there was a span of 40 bases. The CDR3 is 24 residues long. The CDR3 here is CASPLILYPERVKPRRANTGELFF. The CDR3 DNA sequence: TGTGCCAGCCCTCTGATCCTCTACCCCGAGAGAGTCAAACCCCGAAGAGCGAACACCGGGGAGCTGTTTTTT.

This chain joins TRBV24-1 and TRBJ2-3, with TRBD1 matching over 7 bases. This CDR3 has 14 residues. Germline V gene lookup returns CDR1 KGHDR and CDR2 SFDVKD. The V gene end was trimmed by 7 bases and the J gene end by 2 bases; junction bases not matched to a gene: 5. The CDR3 sequence is CATRPGQVTDTQYF. The DNA of the CDR3 is TGTGCCACCAGGCCCGGACAGGTCACAGATACGCAGTATTTT.

This chain joins TRBV12-3 or TRBV12-4 and TRBJ1-2; TRBD1 matches 9 bases. Unmatched junction bases numbered 6, after V lost 6 bases and J lost 4 bases. The CDR3 covers 14 residues. The CDR3 loop is CASSRKGQGYGYTF. The DNA of the CDR3 is TGTGCCAGCAGCCGTAAGGGACAGGGCTATGGCTACACCTTC.

The V call is TRBV7-2, the J call TRBJ2-6, with 7 bases lining up with TRBD1. V gave up 5 bases and J gave up 0 bases; unmatched junction bases: 16. The germline V gene has CDR1 SGHTA and CDR2 FQGNSA. This CDR3 contains 20 residues. The CDR3 bases are TGTGCCAGCAGCATGGGACAGCTACTACCTGAAACCTCTGGGGCCAACGTCCTGACTTTC. Translating gives CASSMGQLLPETSGANVLTF. Variable domain in full (rest from reference TRBV7-2 and TRBJ2-6): GAGVSQSPSNKVTEKGKDVELRCDPISGHTALYWYRQSLGQGLEFLIYFQGNSAPDKSGLPSDRFSAERTGGSVSTLTIQRTQQEDSAVYLCASSMGQLLPETSGANVLTFGAGSRLTVL.

The chain has TRBV7-9 and TRBJ2-1; the D gene is possibly TRBD1 (7 bases). Germline V lookup: CDR1 SEHNR, CDR2 FQNEAQ (reference sequence). This CDR3 is built from 19 residues. Trimming shortened V by 5 bases and J by 2 bases, and 25 bases separated the two germline ends. CDR3 amino acids: CASSTRGVLGQTTYNEQFF. The CDR3 DNA reads as TGTGCCAGCAGCACACGCGGGGTCTTGGGACAGACAACCTACAATGAGCAGTTCTTC.

The chain carries TRBV7-2 and TRBJ2-3, with a possible D match to TRBD2 (5 bases). The CDR3 runs to 12 residues. V was cut by 6 bases and J by 6 bases, with 10 bases left in between. Germline V lookup: CDR1 SGHTA, CDR2 FQGNSA. The CDR3: CASRSRVDTQYF. The CDR3 DNA is TGTGCCAGCAGATCGAGGGTGGATACGCAGTATTTT.

This clonotype appeared a few times. The rearrangement joins TRBV11-2 to TRBJ1-5, with D unclear. CDR1 and CDR2 from the germline V gene are SGHAT and FQNNGV. This CDR3 region has 17 residues. Trimming left V 4 bases short and J 6 bases short, with 22 bases between. The CDR3 is CASSSLGAGVESQPQHF. The CDR3 region has the DNA TGTGCCAGCAGCTCCCTGGGCGCGGGTGTTGAGTCTCAGCCCCAGCATTTT. The variable domain in full, with the rest retrieved from reference TRBV11-2 and TRBJ1-5, is EAGVAQSPRYKIIEKRQSVAFWCNPISGHATLYWYQQILGQGPKLLIQFQNNGVVDDSQLPKDRFSAERLKGVDSTLKIQPAKLEDSAVYLCASSSLGAGVESQPQHFGDGTRLSIL.

This clonotype was recorded at least ten times. This chain uses TRBV7-2 with TRBJ2-1; D ambiguous. CDR1 SGHTA and CDR2 FQGNSA come from the germline V gene. This CDR3 spans 13 amino acids. The V end was cut by 5 bases, the J end by 5 bases, with 10 bases between. CDR3 sequence: CASSLTRDNEQFF. CDR3 sequence (DNA): TGTGCCAGCAGCCTTACTCGAGACAATGAGCAGTTCTTC.

This chain links TRBV20-1 with TRBJ1-1; tentatively, D is TRBD1 (6 bases). This CDR3 is 12 amino acids long. The V end was cut by 6 bases, the J end by 2 bases, with 10 bases between. The germline V gene encodes CDR1 DFQATT and CDR2 SNEGSKA (reference sequence). The CDR3 bases are TGCAGTGCCATACAGGGCAACACTGAAGCTTTCTTT. Translating gives CSAIQGNTEAFF.

The chain links TRBV12-3 or TRBV12-4 to TRBJ2-1; D gene uncertain. The CDR3 sequence is 14 residues long. The germline V and J ends were trimmed by 6 bases and 3 bases, with 12 bases remaining between them. CDR3 DNA sequence: TGTGCCAGCAGCCTAGACTTTGGCTACAATGAGCAGTTCTTC. It encodes CASSLDFGYNEQFF.

The V call is TRBV20-1, the J call TRBJ2-3; 10 bases map to TRBD2. In germline, CDR1 is DFQATT, CDR2 SNEGSKA (reference sequence). V shed 3 bases, J shed 4 bases, and the junction held 13 bases outside the gene matches. The CDR3 has 17 residues. The DNA of the CDR3 is TGCAGTGCTAGTAGTTCCCCCGGGACTAGCGCCCCAGATACGCAGTATTTT. Its translation is CSASSSPGTSAPDTQYF.

In its sample, this clonotype was seen a few times. V is TRBV29-1 and J is TRBJ2-6; 7 nucleotides align to TRBD1. CDR3 size: 14 residues. The germline V gene encodes CDR1 SQVTM and CDR2 ANQGSEA. V was clipped by 4 bases and J by 0 bases; unmatched bases: 0. The CDR3 DNA is TGCAGCGTTGGGACAGGCTCTGGGGCCAACGTCCTGACTTTC. Translation gives CSVGTGSGANVLTF.

The V call is TRBV5-1, the J call TRBJ2-5; 8 bases agree with TRBD2. Germline lookup yields CDR1 SGHRS and CDR2 YFSETQ. J gave up 3 bases and V 2 bases, and 6 bases lay outside the gene matches. This CDR3 contains 15 residues. CDR3 residues: CASSFSSGNEETQYF. CDR3 bases: TGCGCCAGCAGCTTCAGTAGCGGGAACGAAGAGACCCAGTACTTC.

This clonotype has more than one count but fewer than ten. V gene TRBV19 combines with J gene TRBJ2-2, with TRBD2 identical over 7 bases. Germline V gene lookup returns CDR1 LNHDA and CDR2 SQIVND (reference sequence). The CDR3 is 14 residues long. J gave up 6 bases and V 6 bases, and 7 bases lay outside the gene matches. The CDR3 sequence is CASRWDYGAGELFF. The CDR3 nucleotides read TGTGCCAGTAGATGGGACTATGGGGCCGGGGAGCTGTTTTTT.